These T cell receptor beta chains were read from a single sample in a study of graft-versus-host responses after intestinal transplantation. Profiled with immunoSEQ multiplex PCR; TCRdb holds only in-frame clones, not every one. Altogether about 130,000 clones are present, more than 80% being singletons, with the ten largest covering around 0.15%. The antigens for these receptors are not known. The sample consisted of unstimulated CD4+ T cells sorted from spleen or lymph node cells, taken before intestinal transplant. The receptor source for this set is a human donor who received an intestinal transplant. Each CDR3 is given with its conserved first and last residue. The D gene is left open where the match is weak. Clone size appears in some rows only: once, few, many, or a class for an expanded clone.

NA	TRBV11-1	NA	TRBJ2-7	TGTGCCAGCAGCTTGACCGACAGTATGAGCTCCTACGAGCAGTACTTC	CASSLTDSMSSYEQYF
NA	TRBV11-2	NA	TRBJ2-5	TGTGCCAGCAGCTTAGATGGGAAAGGGGTAGAGACCCAGTACTTC	CASSLDGKGVETQYF
TRBD1	TRBV5-1	NA	TRBJ2-3	TGCGCCAGCAGCGGACAGGGCGTGCTAGATACGCAGTATTTT	CASSGQGVLDTQYF
NA	TRBV19	NA	TRBJ2-1	TGTGCCAGTAGTCCCCGGCCGGAGACCTACAATGAGCAGTTCTTC	CASSPRPETYNEQFF
NA	TRBV4-1	once	TRBJ1-1	TGCGCCAGCAGCCAAGAGTTCTCGGGAATGAACACTGAAGCTTTCTTT	CASSQEFSGMNTEAFF
NA	TRBV5-6	NA	TRBJ1-4	TGTGCCAGCAGTTCCGGGCCCCTTGAAAAACTGTTTTTT	CASSSGPLEKLFF
NA	TRBV2	NA	TRBJ2-7	TGTGCCAGCACCATCCGTGGGGCAGGGAACGAGCAGTACTTC	CASTIRGAGNEQYF
NA	TRBV10-3	NA	TRBJ2-7	TGTGCCATCAAGCCCGACCTTGGCGAGCAGTACTTC	CAIKPDLGEQYF
NA	TRBV7-8	NA	TRBJ2-3	TGTGCCAGCAGCCCAATAGTTGGTAGTCCGGGTACGCAGTATTTT	CASSPIVGSPGTQYF
NA	TRBV29-1	NA	TRBJ2-1	TGCAGCGCCGCGGGGAGGTCCTACAATGAGCAGTTCTTC	CSAAGRSYNEQFF
NA	TRBV11-2	NA	TRBJ1-4	TGTGCCAGCAGACTGGGGCTTTCAACTAATGAAAAACTGTTTTTT	CASRLGLSTNEKLFF